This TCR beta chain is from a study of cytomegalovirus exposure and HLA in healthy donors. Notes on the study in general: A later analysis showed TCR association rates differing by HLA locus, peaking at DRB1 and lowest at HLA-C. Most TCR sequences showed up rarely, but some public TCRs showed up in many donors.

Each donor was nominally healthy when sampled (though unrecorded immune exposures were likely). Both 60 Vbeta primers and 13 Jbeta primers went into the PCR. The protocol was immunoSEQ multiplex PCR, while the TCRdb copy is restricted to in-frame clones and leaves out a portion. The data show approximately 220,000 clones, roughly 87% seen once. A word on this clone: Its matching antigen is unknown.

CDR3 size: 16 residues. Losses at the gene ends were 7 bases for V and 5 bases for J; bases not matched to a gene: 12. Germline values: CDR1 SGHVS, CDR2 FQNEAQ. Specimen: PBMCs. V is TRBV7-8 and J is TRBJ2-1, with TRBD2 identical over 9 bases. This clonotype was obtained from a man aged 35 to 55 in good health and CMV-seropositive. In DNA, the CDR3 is TGTGCCAGCACCGTCCCCAGCGGGAGGACCCACAATGAGCAGTTCTTC. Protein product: CASTVPSGRTHNEQFF.